One sample yielded the 29 T cell receptor beta chains listed below, sequenced in a study of molecular identifiers for immune sequencing clone quantification. Via MiXCR, TCRdb re-called the PCR reads, giving one row per CDR3 protein. Of about 100,000 distinct CDR3 sequences in the sample, under 40% were seen once. The sample taken for sequencing was naive CD8+ T cells from blood, with Jurkat cell RNA spiked in. Regarding subset: FACS-sorted CD8+CD4-CCR7+CD45RA+ naive T cells. The receptors were gathered from a human donor in good health. Some libraries in this study had Jurkat cell RNA spiked in.

As regards this clonotype: The junction departs from the called germline gene at one end, perhaps through a read error. This rearrangement joins TRBV5-3 to TRBJ2-7; 7 bases agree with TRBD2. TRBV5-3 is assigned to the ORF class and has an uncertain function. The CDR3 runs 17 residues. The CDR3 here is CASSLTESSGTPYEQYF. The CDR3 region has the DNA TGTGCCAGCAGCTTGACGGAATCTAGCGGAACTCCCTACGAGCAGTACTTC.

This clonotype was seen a few times. This chain connects TRBV19 to TRBJ1-5, with no clear D. Germline V CDR1 and CDR2: LNHDA, SQIVND (reference sequence). V was cut by 2 bases and J by 2 bases, with 10 bases left in between. The CDR3 is 15 amino acids. The CDR3 region is CASSIWVAGNQPQHF. CDR3 sequence (DNA): TGTGCCAGTAGTATATGGGTGGCGGGCAATCAGCCCCAGCATTTT.

Notes on this clonotype: The junction departs from germline at one end; a sequencing error may be responsible. J is TRBJ2-7 and V is TRBV9; TRBD2 aligns across 7 bases. Looked up from germline, CDR1 is SGDLS and CDR2 is YYNGEE. The CDR3 loop spans 16 amino acids. The DNA of the CDR3 is TGTGCCAGCAGCGTAGGTGGAGCGGGAAGCTCCTACGCGCAGTACTTC. Amino acids: CASSVGGAGSSYAQYF.

This clonotype was detected many times. The rearrangement links TRBV14 to TRBJ2-2, with D unclear. Trimming took off 0 bases at V and 4 bases at J, with 6 bases between the two ends. Germline assignment: CDR1 SGHDN and CDR2 FVKESK. The CDR3 is 14 residues long. In nucleotides, the CDR3 is TGTGCCAGCAGCCAAGAGTTCGGCACCGGGGAGCTGTTTTTT. As protein: CASSQEFGTGELFF.

V gene TRBV18 combines with J gene TRBJ1-5; 7 bases line up with TRBD1. V lost 8 bases to trimming and J lost 6 bases; unmatched junction nucleotides: 10. The CDR3 runs to 14 residues. Germline V lookup: CDR1 KGHSH, CDR2 LQKENI. Written as DNA, the CDR3 is TGTGCCAGCGCACGCGGACAGGAGCTTCAGCCCCAGCATTTT. It translates to CASARGQELQPQHF. The whole variable domain, filled in from reference TRBV18 and TRBJ1-5, reads NAGVMQNPRHLVRRRGQEARLRCSPMKGHSHVYWYRQLPEEGLKFMVYLQKENIIDESGMPKERFSAEFPKEGPSILRIQQVVRGDSAAYFCASARGQELQPQHFGDGTRLSIL.

Points on this clonotype: An end of the junction differs from the germline gene, which may be a read error. The genes are TRBV29-1 and TRBJ2-2; D possibly corresponds to TRBD2 (6 bases). The CDR3 loop spans 13 amino acids. CDR1 is SQVTM and CDR2 is ANQGSEA in the germline V gene. The CDR3 nucleotides are TGCAGCGTTCCCGGGAGAGACGCCGGGGAGCCGTTTTTT. This sequence encodes CSVPGRDAGEPFF.

About this clonotype itself: This CDR3 is missing its conserved last phenylalanine or tryptophan, likely due to a read error. The chain uses TRBV7-6 and TRBJ1-1; 9 bases fit TRBD1. Losses at the gene ends were 0 bases for V and 3 bases for J; bases not matched to a gene: 5. CDR1 is SGHVS, CDR2 FNYEAQ, per germline. This CDR3 is 16 amino acids long. CDR3 loop: CASSLAKDRGDTEAFL. In DNA form, the CDR3 reads TGTGCCAGCAGCTTAGCCAAGGACAGGGGCGACACTGAAGCTTTCCTT.

The rearrangement joins TRBV4-3 to TRBJ2-3, with D maybe TRBD1 (5 bases). CDR1 is LGHNA and CDR2 is YSLEER in the germline V gene. Trimming left V 1 base short and J 2 bases short, with 10 bases between. The CDR3 is 15 amino acids. Here the CDR3 reads CASSQARQYTDTQYF. In nucleotides, the CDR3 is TGCGCCAGCAGCCAAGCCCGACAGTACACAGATACGCAGTATTTT.

This chain connects TRBV27 to TRBJ2-7; 8 nucleotides match TRBD1. Germline V gene lookup returns CDR1 MNHEY and CDR2 SMNVEV (reference sequence). V was pared by 3 bases and J by 5 bases, with 12 bases of the junction left unmatched. The CDR3 has 16 residues. Written as DNA, the CDR3 is TGTGCCAGCAGTTTCTCCAGGACAGGGATAATGAACGAGCAGTACTTC. It translates to CASSFSRTGIMNEQYF.

V is TRBV4-3 and J is TRBJ2-1; D not resolved. Trimming removed 4 bases at V and 0 bases at J, with 10 bases between. Germline CDR1 reads LGHNA; CDR2 reads YSLEER. This CDR3 has 15 residues. The CDR3 DNA reads TGCGCCAGCAGCCCATCGACCAGCTCCTACAATGAGCAGTTCTTC. It specifies CASSPSTSSYNEQFF.

Notes on this clonotype: A much larger clone lies a single base off, so this may be a read error. The chain joins TRBV7-9 to TRBJ1-1; D gene ambiguous. The CDR3 is 15 amino acids. Germline V gives CDR1 SEHNR, CDR2 FQNEAQ (reference sequence). The CDR3 coding sequence is TGTGCCAGCAGCCACCCGGTGGGGATGAACACTGAAGCTTCCTTT. As protein: CASSHPVGMNTEASF.

This chain links TRBV3-1 with TRBJ2-1; 8 nucleotides agree with TRBD2. The ends lost 3 bases at V and 0 bases at J; junction bases unmatched: 7. Looked up from germline, CDR1 is LGHDT and CDR2 is YNNKEL (reference sequence). The CDR3 contains 17 residues. The CDR3 loop is CASSHLYSGDSYNEQFF. CDR3 nucleotides: TGTGCCAGCAGCCACCTATATAGCGGGGACTCCTACAATGAGCAGTTCTTC.

The rearrangement links TRBV28 to TRBJ2-7; 9 bases align to TRBD2. Unmatched junction bases numbered 12, after V lost 5 bases and J lost 1 base. Per germline, CDR1 MDHEN and CDR2 SYDVKM. CDR3 length: 17 residues. This CDR3 is CASSTLVGLALSYEQYF. DNA for the CDR3: TGTGCCAGCAGTACATTGGTCGGACTAGCGCTGTCCTACGAGCAGTACTTC.

In regard to this clonotype: A read error may explain this, as a much larger clone is one base away. Here the CDR3 omits its conserved ending phenylalanine or tryptophan, so a read error is the likely source. The rearrangement joins TRBV6-6 to TRBJ1-5; TRBD1 aligns across 7 bases. Trimming at V came to 6 bases and at J to 1 base, leaving 6 bases not matched to a gene. Germline V gene sequence: CDR1 MNHNY, CDR2 SVGAGI (reference sequence). The length of the CDR3 is 15 residues. The CDR3 DNA is TGTGCCAGCAGCTCGACAGGGCGCAGCAATCAGCCCCAGCATTCT. Encoded protein: CASSSTGRSNQPQHS.

Ten or more counts support this clonotype. V and J are TRBV9 and TRBJ2-3; TRBD2 agrees at 12 bases. Germline CDR1 reads SGDLS; CDR2 reads YYNGEE. V was pared by 2 bases and J by 3 bases, with 1 base of the junction left unmatched. The CDR3 runs 15 residues. The DNA for the CDR3 is TGTGCCAGCAGCGTGGGGACTAGCGGGACAGATACGCAGTATTTT. The encoded protein is CASSVGTSGTDTQYF.

V gene TRBV2 combines with J gene TRBJ2-5, with TRBD2 matching 14 bases. In germline, CDR1 is SNHLY, CDR2 FYNNEI. Trimming cost V 5 bases and J 4 bases; bases outside gene matches: 9. The CDR3 spans 17 residues. CDR3 nucleotide sequence: TGTGCCAGCAGTAGGACTAGCGGGAGGTACCGTTTAGAGACCCAGTACTTC. It yields the protein CASSRTSGRYRLETQYF.

This clonotype was found once. This could be a read error, since a much larger clone is one nucleotide away. This chain joins TRBV12-3 or TRBV12-4 and TRBJ2-3, with D uncertain. The CDR3 has 14 amino acids. The V gene lost 2 bases and the J gene lost 6 bases, with 12 bases spanning the gap. The CDR3 DNA sequence: TGTGCCAGCAGTTTAACCGTGGGGATTGATACGCAGTATTTT. Its protein is CASSLTVGIDTQYF.

The chain couples TRBV27 to TRBJ2-7; tentative D call: TRBD1 (6 bases). CDR3 size: 15 residues. The ends were cut back, 6 bases at V and 1 base at J, with 16 bases in the middle. The germline V gene has CDR1 MNHEY and CDR2 SMNVEV (reference sequence). CDR3 loop: CASRFRGSLSYEQYF. The CDR3 bases are TGTGCCAGCAGATTCAGGGGCTCCCTATCCTACGAGCAGTACTTC.

The genes are TRBV10-3 and TRBJ2-7; 10 bases fit TRBD1. This CDR3 contains 14 residues. The germline V gene encodes CDR1 ENHRY and CDR2 SYGVKD. V dropped 6 bases and J dropped 2; count of bases not matched to a gene: 4. The CDR3 nucleotides are TGTGCCATCAGCCTGGGACAGGGGCCCTACGAGCAGTACTTC. This gives the protein CAISLGQGPYEQYF.

In its sample, this clonotype was seen many times. The genes are TRBV20-1 and TRBJ1-5; 10 nucleotides line up with TRBD1. The junction had 5 bases not matched to a gene; V was cut back by 0 bases and J by 6 bases. Germline V gene sequence: CDR1 DFQATT, CDR2 SNEGSKA (reference sequence). The CDR3 extends over 15 amino acids. CDR3 in DNA: TGCAGTGCTAGAGATGGGACAGGGGTCGGTCAGCCCCAGCATTTT. This translates into CSARDGTGVGQPQHF.

As regards this clonotype: Possible read error: a much larger clone is one base away. The rearrangement links TRBV7-8 to TRBJ2-1, with a possible D match to TRBD1 (5 bases). Trimming stripped 5 bases from V and 8 bases from J, with 13 bases between. CDR1 is SGHVS and CDR2 is FQNEAQ in the germline V gene. The CDR3 contains 13 residues. The CDR3 region is CASSPDKGHEQFF. CDR3 nucleotide sequence: TGTGCCAGCAGCCCGGACAAGGGGCATGAGCAGTTCTTC.

Note on this clonotype: A much bigger clone sits one base away, suggesting this may be a read error. The chain's CDR3 is CASSVNTYQPQHF. The CDR3 region has the DNA TGTGCCAGCAGTGTCAACACATATCAGCCCCAGCATTTT. The J gene is TRBJ1-5, the V gene TRBV6-5; D is uncertain. Germline V gene sequence: CDR1 MNHEY, CDR2 SVGAGI. This CDR3 region has 13 residues. Trimming left V 5 bases short and J 5 bases short, with 10 bases between.

This clonotype was detected a few times. The chain joins TRBV3-2 to TRBJ2-3. TRBV3-2 is marked as a pseudogene. The CDR3 extends over 13 amino acids. The CDR3 here is CASSKGSTDTQYF. The CDR3 DNA sequence: TGTGCCAGCAGTAAAGGGAGCACAGATACGCAGTATTTT.

This clonotype was counted ten times or more. The chain links TRBV10-3 to TRBJ2-7; D is perhaps TRBD1 (6 bases). V was trimmed by 8 bases and J by 4 bases, leaving 15 bases between them. The CDR3 length is 13 residues. Germline values: CDR1 ENHRY, CDR2 SYGVKD. The DNA for the CDR3 is TGTGCCATCGGTCCGGACAGCTCTTACGAGCAGTACTTC. Translated: CAIGPDSSYEQYF.

This clonotype was observed a few times. The rearrangement uses TRBV27 and TRBJ2-7; perhaps TRBD1 as D (5 bases). Between the trimmed V and J ends, which lost 0 bases and 2 bases, there was a span of 11 bases. CDR1 and CDR2 from the germline V gene are MNHEY and SMNVEV (reference sequence). This CDR3 is built from 15 residues. The CDR3 spells CASSLSIGAPYEQYF. The CDR3 DNA follows: TGTGCCAGCAGTTTATCGATAGGGGCCCCCTACGAGCAGTACTTC.

About this clonotype itself: This may stem from a read error, because a much larger clone lies one nucleotide away. CDR3 loop: CASSQDGYYEQYF. CDR3 in DNA: TGCGCCAGCAGCCAAGACGGGTATTACGAGCAGTACTTC. The V gene is TRBV4-1, the J gene TRBJ2-7, with D unclear. The length of the CDR3 is 13 residues. Trimming pared 0 bases from V and 4 bases from J, leaving 7 bases between. The germline gives CDR1 MGHRA, CDR2 YSYEKL.

This clonotype was counted ten times or more. The rearrangement links TRBV27 to TRBJ2-7, with 11 positions matching TRBD2. The CDR3 runs 17 residues. Germline V gives CDR1 MNHEY, CDR2 SMNVEV (reference sequence). Trimming removed 5 bases from V and 0 bases from J; junction bases left unmatched: 9. Here the CDR3 DNA reads TGTGCCAGCAGTCCCAGGGGACTAGCGGTACCCTCCTACGAGCAGTACTTC. Translated: CASSPRGLAVPSYEQYF.

In regard to this clonotype: A clone one base away is much larger, so this may be a read error. The chain employs TRBV2 and TRBJ2-7; 12 bases are shared with TRBD2. Germline values: CDR1 SNHLY, CDR2 FYNNEI. The CDR3 is 16 amino acids. For the CDR3, the DNA is TGTGCCAGCAGTGAAGGACTAGCGGGAGTAAGCAACGAGCTGTACTTC. The encoded protein is CASSEGLAGVSNELYF.

Comment on this clonotype: A read error may explain this, as a much larger clone is one base away. This chain's CDR3 is CSDEEGQPEAFF. The CDR3, as DNA: TGCAGCGATGAAGAAGGACAGCCTGAAGCTTTCTTT. This sequence joins TRBV29-1 and TRBJ1-1, with D perhaps matching TRBD1 (6 bases). The CDR3 has 12 amino acids. Germline V CDR1 and CDR2: SQVTM, ANQGSEA.